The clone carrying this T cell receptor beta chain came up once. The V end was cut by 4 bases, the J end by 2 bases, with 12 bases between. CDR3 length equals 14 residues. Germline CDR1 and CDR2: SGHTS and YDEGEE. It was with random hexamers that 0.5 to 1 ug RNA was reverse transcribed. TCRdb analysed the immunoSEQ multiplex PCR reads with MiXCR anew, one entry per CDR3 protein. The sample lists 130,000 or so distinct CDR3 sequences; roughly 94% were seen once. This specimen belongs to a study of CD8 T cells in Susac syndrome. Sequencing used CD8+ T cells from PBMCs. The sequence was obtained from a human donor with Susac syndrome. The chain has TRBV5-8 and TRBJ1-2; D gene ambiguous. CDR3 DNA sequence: TGTGCCAGCAGCGGACCCCTTCGAAACTATGGCTACACCTTC. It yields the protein CASSGPLRNYGYTF.